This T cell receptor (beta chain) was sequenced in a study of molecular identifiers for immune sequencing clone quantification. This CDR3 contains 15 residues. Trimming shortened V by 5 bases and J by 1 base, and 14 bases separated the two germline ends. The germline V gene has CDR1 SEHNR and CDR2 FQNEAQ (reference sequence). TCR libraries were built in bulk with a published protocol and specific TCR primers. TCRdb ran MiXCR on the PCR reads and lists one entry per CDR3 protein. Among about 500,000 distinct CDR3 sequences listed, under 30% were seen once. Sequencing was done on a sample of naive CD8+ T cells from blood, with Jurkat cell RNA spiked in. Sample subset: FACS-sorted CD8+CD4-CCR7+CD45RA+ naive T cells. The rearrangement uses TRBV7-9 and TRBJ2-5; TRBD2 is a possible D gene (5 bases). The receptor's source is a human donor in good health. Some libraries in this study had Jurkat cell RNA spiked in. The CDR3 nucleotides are TGTGCCAGCAGCCCCCCGGACGAGGGCCAAGAGACCCAGTACTTC. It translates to CASSPPDEGQETQYF.